The rows below give T cell receptor beta chains drawn from one sample of a study of blood T cell repertoires in COVID-19. Assay: immunoSEQ multiplex PCR; the TCRdb copy retains only in-frame clones and omits some. The sample holds approximately 180,000 clones, roughly 84% seen once. The sequencing sample was made of peripheral blood. The receptors here all came from a person aged 70 to 85 with COVID-19, enrolled during active disease. Each CDR3 is given with its conserved first and last residue. D genes are given only for firm matches. The size field is filled for only some rows; it gives once, few, many or a size class.

CDR3 DNA,CDR3 protein,D gene,clone size,V gene,J gene
TGTGCCAGCAGCCCCTTGACTACCTACAATGAGCAGTTCTTC,CASSPLTTYNEQFF,NA,NA,TRBV9,TRBJ2-1
TGCAGCGTTAAAGGCGCTTACTACGAGCAGTACTTC,CSVKGAYYEQYF,NA,NA,TRBV29-1,TRBJ2-7
TGTGCCAGCAGTGTGGAGGGCTCCTATAATTCACCCCTCCACTTT,CASSVEGSYNSPLHF,NA,NA,TRBV2,TRBJ1-6
TGTGCCAGCAGTGTTAGGGACAGGGGGCTTGAAGCTTTCTTT,CASSVRDRGLEAFF,TRBD1,NA,TRBV28,TRBJ1-1
TGTGCCAGCTCACCACCGGGTTCGGGACCAATGCGGGGAGACGAGCAGTACTTC,CASSPPGSGPMRGDEQYF,NA,few,TRBV18,TRBJ2-7
TGTGCCAGCAGCTTACTAGCGAGAAACAATGAGCAGTTCTTC,CASSLLARNNEQFF,NA,NA,TRBV7-9,TRBJ2-1
TGTGCCACCAGCAGGGGCGGACAGGCGTCCTATGGCTACACCTTC,CATSRGGQASYGYTF,TRBD1,NA,TRBV15,TRBJ1-2
TGTGCCACCAGTGATTGGGGGGACAGCCCTACGAAGCAGTACTTC,CATSDWGDSPTKQYF,NA,NA,TRBV24-1,TRBJ2-7
TGTGCCAGCAGCTTAGCTGGGACTAGCGGGCGGGGAGAGACCCAGTACTTC,CASSLAGTSGRGETQYF,TRBD2,NA,TRBV11-2,TRBJ2-5
TGTGCCAGCAGTTACTCGCGGGGGTTAGTAGCTTTCTTT,CASSYSRGLVAFF,NA,NA,TRBV6-5,TRBJ1-1
TGCGCCAGCAGATGTGGGGCGCCTGGGGCCAACGTCCTGACTTTC,CASRCGAPGANVLTF,NA,NA,TRBV23-1,TRBJ2-6
TGTGCCATCAGCCAGGGACTAGCGAATACCTACGAGCAGTACTTC,CAISQGLANTYEQYF,TRBD2,once,TRBV10-3,TRBJ2-7
TGTGCCAGCAGCCCGGAGCCGGGACTAGCGGGAGATGAGCAGTTCTTC,CASSPEPGLAGDEQFF,TRBD2,NA,TRBV7-9,TRBJ2-1
TGTGCCAGCAGCCAAGGAGCAACCGGGGAGCTGTTTTTT,CASSQGATGELFF,NA,NA,TRBV14,TRBJ2-2
TGTGCCAGTAGCCGAGTACTGAACACTGAAGCTTTCTTT,CASSRVLNTEAFF,NA,NA,TRBV19,TRBJ1-1
TGTGCCAGTAGAGGGGGCTACGAGCAGTACTTC,CASRGGYEQYF,NA,NA,TRBV27,TRBJ2-7